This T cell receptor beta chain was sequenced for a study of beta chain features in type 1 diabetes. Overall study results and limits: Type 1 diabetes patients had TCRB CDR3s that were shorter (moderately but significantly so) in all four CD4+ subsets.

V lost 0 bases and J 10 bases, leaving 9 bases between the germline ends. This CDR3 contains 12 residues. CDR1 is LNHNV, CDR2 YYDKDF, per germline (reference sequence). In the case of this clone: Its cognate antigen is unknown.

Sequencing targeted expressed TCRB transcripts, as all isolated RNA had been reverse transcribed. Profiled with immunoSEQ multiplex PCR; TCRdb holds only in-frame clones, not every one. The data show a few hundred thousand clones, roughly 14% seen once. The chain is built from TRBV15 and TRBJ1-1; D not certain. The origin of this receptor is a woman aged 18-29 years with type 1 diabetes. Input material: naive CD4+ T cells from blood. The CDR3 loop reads CATSRDGPVAFF. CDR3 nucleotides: TGTGCCACCAGCAGAGATGGCCCCGTAGCTTTCTTT.